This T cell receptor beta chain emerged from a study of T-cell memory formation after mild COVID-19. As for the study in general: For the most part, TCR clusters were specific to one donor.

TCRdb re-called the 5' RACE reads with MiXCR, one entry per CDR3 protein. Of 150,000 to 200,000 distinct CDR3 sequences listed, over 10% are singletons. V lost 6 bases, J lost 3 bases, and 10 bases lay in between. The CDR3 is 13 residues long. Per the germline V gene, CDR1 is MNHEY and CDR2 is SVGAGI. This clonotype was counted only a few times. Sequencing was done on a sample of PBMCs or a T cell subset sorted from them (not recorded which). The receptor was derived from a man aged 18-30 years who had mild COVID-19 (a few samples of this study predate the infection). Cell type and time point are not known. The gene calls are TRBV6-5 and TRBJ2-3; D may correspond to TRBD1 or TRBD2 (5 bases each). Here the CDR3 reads CASRGPGTDTQYF. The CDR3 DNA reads TGTGCCAGCAGGGGGCCGGGGACAGATACGCAGTATTTT.